This entry lists 30 T cell receptor beta chains sequenced from one sample in a study of CD8 T cells in ankylosing spondylitis. Regarding the study as a whole: Ankylosing spondylitis blood appeared to be characterized by a TCR beta motif of 8 or 9 highly homologous variants.

MiXCR, applied by TCRdb to the 5' RACE reads, yields one record per CDR3 protein. The sample lists roughly 700,000 distinct CDR3 sequences, roughly 19% seen once, with around 19% in the top ten. Antigens for these TCRs are unknown. Sequenced material: blood, either unsorted or a sorted T cell fraction (not recorded which). These receptors were collected from a male donor with ankylosing spondylitis.

V usage is TRBV2 and J usage is TRBJ1-5, with 9 bases lining up with TRBD1. The CDR3 has 14 residues. V shed 6 bases, J shed 7 bases, and the junction held 7 bases outside the gene matches. Germline V CDR1 and CDR2: SNHLY, FYNNEI. DNA for the CDR3: TGTGCCAGCAGGGGGACAGGGCCAGGACAGCCCCAGCATTTT. Encoded protein: CASRGTGPGQPQHF.

This clonotype was seen many times. V is TRBV12-3 or TRBV12-4 and J is TRBJ1-2; 9 bases are a match to TRBD1. CDR3 length: 13 amino acids. V lost 5 bases and J lost 4; bases outside the gene matches: 2. The CDR3 nucleotides are TGTGCCAGCAGTAAGGACAGGGGCTATGGCTACACCTTC. It is translated as CASSKDRGYGYTF.

CDR3 amino acids: CSANLDDSGNTIYF. The DNA of the CDR3 is TGCAGTGCTAACCTGGACGACTCTGGAAACACCATATATTTT. The chain carries TRBV20-1 and TRBJ1-3, with D unclear. The V end was cut by 4 bases, the J end by 0 bases, with 10 bases between. The CDR3 loop spans 14 amino acids. Germline loops: CDR1 DFQATT, CDR2 SNEGSKA (reference sequence).

In regard to this clonotype: One end of the junction varies from germline; a read error may be responsible. The chain is built from TRBV28 and TRBJ2-4; D is perhaps TRBD1 (6 bases). The length of the CDR3 is 14 residues. Germline CDR1 MDHEN, CDR2 SYDVKM. The CDR3: CASSLAGAKYIQYF. The DNA for the CDR3 is TGTGCCAGCAGTTTAGCAGGGGCCAAATACATTCAGTACTTC. Filled out from reference TRBV28 and TRBJ2-4, the complete variable domain reads DVKVTQSSRYLVKRTGEKVFLECVQDMDHENMFWYRQDPGLGLRLIYFSYDVKMKEKGDIPEGYSVSREKKERFSLILESASTNQTSMYLCASSLAGAKYIQYFGAGTRLSVL.

There are a few counts of this clonotype. The genes are TRBV10-1 and TRBJ1-2, with D perhaps matching TRBD1 (5 bases). Germline CDR1 and CDR2: WNHNN and SYGVQD (reference sequence). V lost 0 bases and J lost 4, with 9 bases in between. CDR3 length equals 14 residues. CDR3 residues: CASSESSGAYGYTF. As DNA, the CDR3 is TGCGCCAGCAGTGAGTCGAGTGGGGCCTATGGCTACACCTTC.

The rearrangement joins TRBV15 to TRBJ2-2, with a weak D call TRBD1 (6 bases). The germline V gene encodes CDR1 LNHNV and CDR2 YYDKDF (reference sequence). V lost 6 bases and J 4 bases, leaving 15 bases between the germline ends. There are 15 residues in the CDR3. The CDR3: CATRAPGELTGELFF. In DNA form, the CDR3 reads TGTGCCACCAGGGCACCAGGGGAACTCACCGGGGAGCTGTTTTTT.

The chain is built from TRBV7-3 and TRBJ2-3; 7 bases agree with TRBD1. V shed 4 bases, J shed 5 bases, and the junction held 12 bases outside the gene matches. The length of the CDR3 is 16 residues. Per the germline V gene, CDR1 is SGHTA and CDR2 is FQGTGA. The CDR3 sequence: CASSSQGGHGGDTQYF. CDR3 DNA sequence: TGTGCCAGCAGCTCGCAAGGGGGCCACGGTGGAGATACGCAGTATTTT.

This clonotype was seen a few times. The rearrangement joins TRBV30 to TRBJ2-1; TRBD2 matches at 8 bases. V trimming: 1 base; J trimming: 4 bases; junction bases outside the gene matches: 6. Germline loops: CDR1 GTSNPN, CDR2 SVGIG (reference sequence). The CDR3 runs to 15 residues. CDR3 sequence (DNA): TGTGCCTGGAGTGCTGAGCTAGCGGGTTACAATGAGCAGTTCTTC. Translating gives CAWSAELAGYNEQFF.

This chain connects TRBV19 to TRBJ2-2; D remains ambiguous. The CDR3 is made up of 17 amino acids. Germline values: CDR1 LNHDA, CDR2 SQIVND (reference sequence). Trimming stripped 7 bases from V and 2 bases from J, with 20 bases between. For the CDR3, the DNA is TGTGCCAGTAAAAAGGGTGGGCAGTCCTCTAACACCGGGGAGCTGTTTTTT. Translating it yields CASKKGGQSSNTGELFF. Complete variable domain (other parts from reference TRBV19 and TRBJ2-2): DGGITQSPKYLFRKEGQNVTLSCEQNLNHDAMYWYRQDPGQGLRLIYYSQIVNDFQKGDIAEGYSVSREKKESFPLTVTSAQKNPTAFYLCASKKGGQSSNTGELFFGEGSRLTVL.

This clonotype was seen a few times. V gene TRBV20-1 combines with J gene TRBJ2-7; unclear D gene. This CDR3 has 12 amino acids. CDR1 is DFQATT, CDR2 SNEGSKA, per germline (reference sequence). The V end lost 1 base, the J end lost 4 bases, and 8 bases lay between the germline ends. As DNA, the CDR3 is TGCAGTGCTAGAGGCCGAACGTACGAGCAGTACTTC. As protein: CSARGRTYEQYF.

This clonotype was seen a handful of times. This chain joins TRBV7-8 and TRBJ2-7; 8 bases align to TRBD1. Germline CDR1 reads SGHVS; CDR2 reads FQNEAQ. The CDR3 is made up of 17 amino acids. V dropped 4 bases and J dropped 2; count of bases not matched to a gene: 13. The CDR3 here is CASSSFPRTGRTYEQYF. The CDR3 coding sequence is TGTGCCAGCAGCTCGTTCCCCAGGACAGGGAGAACCTACGAGCAGTACTTC.

The chain employs TRBV6-2 or TRBV6-3 and TRBJ2-7; the match to TRBD1 covers 8 bases. CDR1 is MNHEY, CDR2 SVGEGT, per germline. The CDR3 spans 14 residues. J was trimmed by 3 bases and V by 5 bases; bases with no gene match: 6. The CDR3 protein is CASSRRTGFYEQYF. CDR3 DNA sequence: TGTGCCAGCAGTCGCAGGACAGGGTTCTACGAGCAGTACTTC.

J is TRBJ2-1 and V is TRBV11-2; TRBD1 matches at 8 bases. After removal of 6 bases from V and 6 bases from J, the junction contained 10 bases not matched to a gene. Per germline, CDR1 SGHAT and CDR2 FQNNGV. The CDR3 runs to 15 residues. In DNA, the CDR3 is TGTGCCAGCAGGAGCCCCGGGACAGGTACCAATGAGCAGTTCTTC. It is translated as CASRSPGTGTNEQFF.

The rearrangement uses TRBV9 and TRBJ1-1; TRBD1 aligns across 8 bases. The germline V gene has CDR1 SGDLS and CDR2 YYNGEE. V was pared by 4 bases and J by 10 bases, with 9 bases of the junction left unmatched. This CDR3 comprises 13 residues. The CDR3 DNA sequence: TGTGCCAGCAGCCCCCGGGACAGGCCAGGAGCTTTCTTT. Translated, it gives CASSPRDRPGAFF. Variable domain in full (rest from reference TRBV9 and TRBJ1-1): DSGVTQTPKHLITATGQRVTLRCSPRSGDLSVYWYQQSLDQGLQFLIQYYNGEERAKGNILERFSAQQFPDLHSELNLSSLELGDSALYFCASSPRDRPGAFFGQGTRLTVV.

This clonotype was found a few times. The V call is TRBV6-4, the J call TRBJ2-7; D is undetermined. The CDR3 length is 13 residues. CDR1 is MRHNA, CDR2 SNTAGT, per germline. Trimming took off 3 bases at V and 3 bases at J, with 9 bases between the two ends. DNA of the CDR3: TGTGCCAGCAGTGAAATAGGGCTCTACGAGCAGTACTTC. Encoded protein: CASSEIGLYEQYF.

This sequence joins TRBV7-2 and TRBJ2-2, with no clear D. Trimming pared 1 base from V and 10 bases from J, leaving 19 bases between. Germline-derived CDR1 and CDR2 are SGHTA and FQGNSA. The CDR3 loop spans 16 amino acids. The CDR3: CASSLDWSRTPSELFF. The DNA of the CDR3 is TGTGCCAGCAGCTTAGACTGGTCCAGGACCCCATCGGAGCTGTTTTTT.

This chain uses TRBV4-3 with TRBJ2-5; 8 nucleotides match TRBD2. J gave up 4 bases and V 0 bases, and 7 bases lay outside the gene matches. This CDR3 region has 16 residues. Germline CDR1 and CDR2: LGHNA and YSLEER. CDR3 protein: CASSQDPGGPPETQYF. As DNA, the CDR3 is TGCGCCAGCAGCCAAGACCCGGGAGGGCCGCCAGAGACCCAGTACTTC.

The V gene is TRBV6-1, the J gene TRBJ2-1; 13 bases match TRBD2. In germline, CDR1 is MNHNS, CDR2 SASEGT. This CDR3 has 20 residues. Trimming at V came to 4 bases and at J to 0 bases, leaving 12 bases not matched to a gene. DNA of the CDR3: TGTGCCAGCAGTGTCACCTCGGGACTAGCGGGACCTTACTCCTACAATGAGCAGTTCTTC. This encodes CASSVTSGLAGPYSYNEQFF.

The chain is built from TRBV11-2 and TRBJ2-5; TRBD2 might be the D (6 bases). The ends were cut back, 2 bases at V and 5 bases at J, with 15 bases in the middle. This CDR3 region has 15 residues. Germline CDR1 reads SGHAT; CDR2 reads FQNNGV. The DNA for the CDR3 is TGTGCCAGCAGCTTATCAAGCGACAGCGGGGAGACCCAGTACTTC. It is translated as CASSLSSDSGETQYF.

This clonotype was seen a handful of times. This rearrangement joins TRBV7-9 to TRBJ2-1; D remains unclear. The CDR3 consists of 12 residues. V dropped 3 bases and J dropped 8 bases, with 8 bases sitting between them. Germline CDR1 reads SEHNR; CDR2 reads FQNEAQ (reference sequence). The CDR3 nucleotides read TGTGCCAGCAGCTTCGAGAGTGATGAGCAGTTCTTC. Residues: CASSFESDEQFF. Supplemented by reference TRBV7-9 and TRBJ2-1, the full variable domain reads DTGVSQNPRHKITKRGQNVTFRCDPISEHNRLYWYRQTLGQGPEFLTYFQNEAQLEKSRLLSDRFSAERPKGSFSTLEIQRTEQGDSAMYLCASSFESDEQFFGPGTRLTVL.

This clonotype was detected only a few times. The V and J genes are TRBV12-3 or TRBV12-4 and TRBJ1-5, with 8 bases lining up with TRBD1. V lost 6 bases and J lost 6; bases outside the gene matches: 7. The CDR3 is 14 amino acids. CDR3: CASSASGGRQPQHF. The CDR3 DNA sequence: TGTGCCAGCAGCGCCTCAGGGGGCCGTCAGCCCCAGCATTTT.

V gene TRBV7-2 combines with J gene TRBJ2-7, with D uncertain. Trimming removed 2 bases at V and 2 bases at J, with 10 bases between. The CDR3 has 14 amino acids. The germline V gene has CDR1 SGHTA and CDR2 FQGNSA. The CDR3 sequence: CASSLFSEAYEQYF. The CDR3 nucleotides read TGTGCCAGCAGCTTATTCTCGGAAGCCTACGAGCAGTACTTC.

Points on this clonotype: It may be a read error: a sequence one base away is much more abundant. The V and J genes are TRBV12-1 and TRBJ2-2. TRBV12-1 is a documented pseudogene. This CDR3 spans 15 amino acids. Written as DNA, the CDR3 is TGTGCCAGCAGCTTCGGACTCCCGAACACCGGGGAGCTGTTTTTT. Encoded protein: CASSFGLPNTGELFF.

The V gene is TRBV12-3 or TRBV12-4, the J gene TRBJ2-5, with 7 bases lining up with TRBD1. J gave up 6 bases and V 4 bases, and 8 bases lay outside the gene matches. The CDR3 loop spans 14 amino acids. The CDR3 DNA follows: TGTGCCAGCAGTTCGACAGGGAGAGGGAAGACCCAGTACTTC. This codes for CASSSTGRGKTQYF.

The rearrangement links TRBV6-5 to TRBJ2-7; D possibly corresponds to TRBD1 (6 bases). CDR1 and CDR2 (germline): MNHEY, SVGAGI. This CDR3 has 11 residues. Between the trimmed V and J ends, which lost 5 bases and 7 bases, there was a span of 9 bases. The CDR3 DNA is TGTGCCAGCAGTCACAGGGAGGAGCAGTACTTC. Amino acid sequence: CASSHREEQYF.

The rearrangement joins TRBV30 to TRBJ1-1; tentatively, D is TRBD1 (5 bases). Germline CDR1 reads GTSNPN; CDR2 reads SVGIG (reference sequence). V gave up 2 bases and J gave up 11 bases, with 12 bases separating them. The CDR3 is 11 amino acids. The CDR3 sequence is CAWSNGGKAFF. As DNA, the CDR3 is TGTGCCTGGAGTAATGGGGGGAAGGCTTTCTTT.

This clonotype has just a few counts. A read error may explain this, as a much larger clone is one base away. J is TRBJ1-2 and V is TRBV5-4; no definite D call. This CDR3 has 12 residues. Germline CDR1 reads SGHNT; CDR2 reads YYREEE (reference sequence). V lost 5 bases to trimming and J lost 4 bases, with 9 bases between them. The CDR3 DNA reads TGTGCCAGCAGTAAAGGGATCTATGGCTACACCTTC. Translation: CASSKGIYGYTF.

This clonotype was seen only a few times. The CDR3 loop is CASSRGQGAHNEQFF. The CDR3 DNA follows: TGTGCCAGCAGCCGAGGACAGGGGGCACACAATGAGCAGTTCTTC. V usage is TRBV27 and J usage is TRBJ2-1; 11 nucleotides line up with TRBD1. J was trimmed by 5 bases and V by 6 bases; bases with no gene match: 6. The length of the CDR3 is 15 residues. CDR1 and CDR2 (germline): MNHEY, SMNVEV (reference sequence).

This clonotype was counted a few times. The chain joins TRBV6-5 to TRBJ2-1, with 10 bases identical to TRBD2. Germline V gene sequence: CDR1 MNHEY, CDR2 SVGAGI. The CDR3 consists of 16 residues. V dropped 0 bases and J dropped 7; count of bases not matched to a gene: 6. DNA of the CDR3: TGTGCCAGCAGTTACTCCTCTAGCGGGGGCCAAAATGAGCAGTTCTTC. The encoded protein is CASSYSSSGGQNEQFF.

This clonotype was detected many times. The chain recombines TRBV28 with TRBJ2-4; no firm D call. This CDR3 spans 14 amino acids. The germline V and J ends were trimmed by 6 bases and 0 bases, with 9 bases remaining between them. Germline V CDR1 and CDR2: MDHEN, SYDVKM. The chain's CDR3 is CASSLFVAKNIQYF. DNA of the CDR3: TGTGCCAGCAGCCTGTTCGTAGCCAAAAACATTCAGTACTTC.